This passage covers 23 T cell receptor beta chains from one sample sequenced in a study of monozygotic twins with cystic fibrosis. Clones were read by immunoSEQ multiplex PCR, and TCRdb kept only the in-frame ones, dropping some. The sample gives tens of thousands of clones, 75% to 95% of which show up once; roughly 0.19% is in the top ten. The sample was blood. The receptors shown here come from a boy aged 2 to 10 with cystic fibrosis.

This chain connects TRBV5-4 to TRBJ2-2; no definite D call. The ends were cut back, 1 base at V and 1 base at J, with 17 bases in the middle. The length of the CDR3 is 18 residues. CDR1 and CDR2 (germline): SGHNT, YYREEE (reference sequence). CDR3 residues: CASSLIPFLVGNTGELFF. Here the CDR3 DNA reads TGTGCCAGCAGCTTGATCCCCTTTTTAGTGGGGAACACCGGGGAGCTGTTTTTT. The whole variable domain, filled in from reference TRBV5-4 and TRBJ2-2, reads ETGVTQSPTHLIKTRGQQVTLRCSSQSGHNTVSWYQQALGQGPQFIFQYYREEENGRGNFPPRFSGLQFPNYSSELNVNALELDDSALYLCASSLIPFLVGNTGELFFGEGSRLTVL.

The chain joins TRBV4-2 to TRBJ1-3, with D unclear. The CDR3 runs to 17 residues. Germline V CDR1 and CDR2: LGHNA, YNFKEQ. V gave up 0 bases and J gave up 0 bases, with 12 bases separating them. In DNA, the CDR3 is TGTGCCAGCAGCCAAGATCCTGCCGGGGTCTCTGGAAACACCATATATTTT. This encodes CASSQDPAGVSGNTIYF.

The chain is built from TRBV9 and TRBJ1-2, with a tentative D call TRBD1 (5 bases). The CDR3 totals 14 residues. V gave up 0 bases and J gave up 6 bases, with 12 bases separating them. CDR1 and CDR2 from the germline V gene are SGDLS and YYNGEE. The CDR3 nucleotides read TGTGCCAGCAGCGTAGATTCAGGGACCGATGGCTACACCTTC. Protein: CASSVDSGTDGYTF.

V is TRBV20-1 and J is TRBJ2-7, with no clear D. This CDR3 has 11 residues. V was cut by 1 base and J by 6 bases, with 7 bases left in between. From germline, CDR1 is DFQATT and CDR2 SNEGSKA (reference sequence). The CDR3: CSARGHREQYF. The CDR3 nucleotides read TGCAGTGCTAGAGGACACCGCGAGCAGTACTTC.

The chain uses TRBV7-2 and TRBJ2-7; D call uncertain. Germline V lookup: CDR1 SGHTA, CDR2 FQGNSA. The ends were cut back, 1 base at V and 0 bases at J, with 19 bases in the middle. This CDR3 spans 18 amino acids. DNA for the CDR3: TGTGCCAGCAGCTTAGTGGTGTCGACATCAGATACCTCCTACGAGCAGTACTTC. This translates into CASSLVVSTSDTSYEQYF.

This chain uses TRBV10-3 with TRBJ1-5; tentative D call: TRBD1 (6 bases). The length of the CDR3 is 15 residues. The germline V and J ends were trimmed by 4 bases and 3 bases, with 13 bases remaining between them. The germline V gene encodes CDR1 ENHRY and CDR2 SYGVKD. DNA for the CDR3: TGTGCCATCAGTGCGGTAGACAGGAACAATCAGCCCCAGCATTTT. Its protein is CAISAVDRNNQPQHF.

The chain employs TRBV10-3 and TRBJ2-7; TRBD1 matches at 7 bases. This CDR3 region has 17 residues. Looked up from germline, CDR1 is ENHRY and CDR2 is SYGVKD. V gave up 4 bases and J gave up 0 bases; unmatched junction bases: 12. The CDR3 loop reads CAISGDRDLVGSYEQYF. The CDR3 DNA follows: TGTGCCATCAGTGGGGACAGAGACCTCGTGGGCTCCTACGAGCAGTACTTC.

The chain is built from TRBV18 and TRBJ1-2; 7 nucleotides match TRBD1. Germline values: CDR1 KGHSH, CDR2 LQKENI. This CDR3 spans 15 amino acids. V was pared by 3 bases and J by 6 bases, with 10 bases of the junction left unmatched. CDR3 sequence reads: CASSPGTALKDGYTF. In nucleotides, the CDR3 is TGTGCCAGCTCACCGGGGACAGCTCTTAAGGATGGCTACACCTTC.

The rearrangement joins TRBV19 to TRBJ2-3; a weak D match, TRBD1 (5 bases). V shed 3 bases and J shed 7 bases, with 17 bases lying between them. The CDR3 has 15 amino acids. The germline CDR1 and CDR2 sequences are LNHDA and SQIVND (reference sequence). The CDR3 loop is CASSIGAAQTYTQYF. For the CDR3, the DNA is TGTGCCAGTAGTATTGGGGCAGCTCAGACTTATACGCAGTATTTT. The whole variable domain, filled in from reference TRBV19 and TRBJ2-3, reads DGGITQSPKYLFRKEGQNVTLSCEQNLNHDAMYWYRQDPGQGLRLIYYSQIVNDFQKGDIAEGYSVSREKKESFPLTVTSAQKNPTAFYLCASSIGAAQTYTQYFGPGTRLTVL.

The chain combines TRBV18 with TRBJ1-2, with D hard to call. Trimming took off 6 bases at V and 0 bases at J, with 17 bases between the two ends. The CDR3 totals 16 residues. Germline V gene sequence: CDR1 KGHSH, CDR2 LQKENI. The CDR3 DNA sequence: TGTGCCAGCTCCCCCGGAAGCGCAACAACTAACTATGGCTACACCTTC. The encoded protein is CASSPGSATTNYGYTF.

The chain combines TRBV11-3 with TRBJ1-6; TRBD1 matches 8 bases. The length of the CDR3 is 18 residues. Per the germline V gene, CDR1 is SGHNT and CDR2 is YENEEA. The V segment lost 1 base and the J segment 5 bases; nucleotides outside the gene matches: 10. The CDR3 nucleotides are TGTGCCAGCAGCTTAGGCGTAAGGGGGACAGGTGATAATTCACCCCTCCACTTT. This encodes CASSLGVRGTGDNSPLHF. The whole variable domain, remainder taken from reference TRBV11-3 and TRBJ1-6, is EAGVVQSPRYKIIEKKQPVAFWCNPISGHNTLYWYLQNLGQGPELLIRYENEEAVDDSQLPKDRFSAERLKGVDSTLKIQPAELGDSAVYLCASSLGVRGTGDNSPLHFGNGTRLTVT.

V is TRBV4-3 and J is TRBJ2-3; D perhaps matches TRBD2 (5 bases). The V and J ends lost 0 bases and 4 bases respectively, with 8 bases between them. Per the germline V gene, CDR1 is LGHNA and CDR2 is YSLEER. This CDR3 contains 14 residues. The CDR3 reads CASSQDWRADTQYF. For the CDR3, the DNA is TGCGCCAGCAGCCAAGATTGGCGGGCAGATACGCAGTATTTT.

The CDR3 here is CASSLDDSTNEKLFF. The CDR3 DNA reads TGTGCCAGCAGCTTAGACGACAGCACTAATGAAAAACTGTTTTTT. This rearrangement joins TRBV7-8 to TRBJ1-4; D perhaps matches TRBD1 (5 bases). Trimming pared 1 base from V and 2 bases from J, leaving 8 bases between. CDR3 length: 15 residues. The V gene's germline CDR1 is SGHVS and CDR2 FQNEAQ.

This chain uses TRBV5-4 with TRBJ1-4; TRBD1 agrees at 9 bases. Per germline, CDR1 SGHNT and CDR2 YYREEE (reference sequence). The CDR3 length is 15 residues. V shed 3 bases, J shed 8 bases, and the junction held 8 bases outside the gene matches. CDR3 residues: CASSSVTGGDEKLFF. In nucleotides, the CDR3 is TGTGCCAGCAGCTCCGTCACAGGGGGCGACGAAAAACTGTTTTTT.

The chain is built from TRBV6-5 and TRBJ2-7, with D possibly TRBD2 on 5 matching bases. The ends were cut back, 2 bases at V and 3 bases at J, with 11 bases in the middle. The CDR3 is 14 amino acids. In germline, CDR1 is MNHEY, CDR2 SVGAGI. CDR3 nucleotide sequence: TGTGCCAGCAGTTACGGAGGCGGATTCTACGAGCAGTACTTC. Its protein is CASSYGGGFYEQYF.

The V gene is TRBV11-2, the J gene TRBJ1-1, with unresolved D. This CDR3 has 13 residues. V lost 6 bases to trimming and J lost 1 base, with 9 bases between them. From germline, CDR1 is SGHAT and CDR2 FQNNGV. The CDR3 DNA reads as TGTGCCAGCAGGCCCGTCAAGAACACTGAAGCTTTCTTT. This sequence encodes CASRPVKNTEAFF. Complete variable domain (other parts from reference TRBV11-2 and TRBJ1-1): EAGVAQSPRYKIIEKRQSVAFWCNPISGHATLYWYQQILGQGPKLLIQFQNNGVVDDSQLPKDRFSAERLKGVDSTLKIQPAKLEDSAVYLCASRPVKNTEAFFGQGTRLTVV.

CDR3 sequence reads: CASSAGQLQETQYF. CDR3 coding DNA: TGTGCCAGCAGTGCGGGACAGCTCCAAGAGACCCAGTACTTC. The chain employs TRBV2 and TRBJ2-5; 7 bases fit TRBD1. V lost 4 bases, J lost 1 base, and 3 bases stayed unmatched. The germline gives CDR1 SNHLY, CDR2 FYNNEI. This CDR3 region has 14 residues.

The chain combines TRBV25-1 with TRBJ2-4; D unresolved. The germline V gene has CDR1 MGHDK and CDR2 SYGVNS. The CDR3 has 16 residues. Trimming took off 2 bases at V and 0 bases at J, with 11 bases between the two ends. As DNA, the CDR3 is TGTGCCAGCAGTGAAGTTGGAAATTTAGCCAAAAACATTCAGTACTTC. Residues: CASSEVGNLAKNIQYF.

The J gene is TRBJ1-1, the V gene TRBV9; possibly TRBD1 for D (5 bases). Germline assignment: CDR1 SGDLS and CDR2 YYNGEE. V gave up 0 bases and J gave up 0 bases, with 9 bases separating them. The CDR3 is 15 amino acids. CDR3 DNA sequence: TGTGCCAGCAGCGTAGTGCCGGGGGTGAACACTGAAGCTTTCTTT. The encoded protein is CASSVVPGVNTEAFF. The full variable domain, with the rest looked up from reference TRBV9 and TRBJ1-1, is DSGVTQTPKHLITATGQRVTLRCSPRSGDLSVYWYQQSLDQGLQFLIQYYNGEERAKGNILERFSAQQFPDLHSELNLSSLELGDSALYFCASSVVPGVNTEAFFGQGTRLTVV.

J is TRBJ2-5 and V is TRBV19; 7 bases are a match to TRBD2. CDR1 is LNHDA, CDR2 SQIVND, per germline (reference sequence). V trimming: 2 bases; J trimming: 0 bases; junction bases outside the gene matches: 6. This CDR3 is 16 amino acids long. CDR3 amino acids: CASSISLAEYQETQYF. DNA for the CDR3: TGTGCCAGTAGTATATCCCTAGCGGAGTACCAAGAGACCCAGTACTTC.

J is TRBJ2-1 and V is TRBV19; D may be TRBD1 (5 bases). Trimming pared 7 bases from V and 5 bases from J, leaving 6 bases between. The CDR3 runs 11 residues. The germline gives CDR1 LNHDA, CDR2 SQIVND (reference sequence). In DNA, the CDR3 is TGTGCCAGTACAGGGAACAATGAGCAGTTCTTC. Amino acids: CASTGNNEQFF.

The J gene is TRBJ1-2, the V gene TRBV9; tentative D call: TRBD1 (6 bases). The V gene lost 0 bases and the J gene lost 7 bases, with 7 bases spanning the gap. Per the germline V gene, CDR1 is SGDLS and CDR2 is YYNGEE. This CDR3 is 12 amino acids long. This chain's CDR3 is CASSVGGGGYTF. The CDR3 DNA sequence: TGTGCCAGCAGCGTAGGAGGGGGTGGCTACACCTTC.

J is TRBJ2-3 and V is TRBV7-9; TRBD2 matches 9 bases. V dropped 5 bases and J dropped 2; count of bases not matched to a gene: 8. The germline V gene has CDR1 SEHNR and CDR2 FQNEAQ (reference sequence). The CDR3 spans 16 residues. CDR3 amino acids: CASSRTVAGVTDTQYF. The CDR3, as DNA: TGTGCCAGCAGCCGTACGGTAGCGGGGGTCACAGATACGCAGTATTTT.